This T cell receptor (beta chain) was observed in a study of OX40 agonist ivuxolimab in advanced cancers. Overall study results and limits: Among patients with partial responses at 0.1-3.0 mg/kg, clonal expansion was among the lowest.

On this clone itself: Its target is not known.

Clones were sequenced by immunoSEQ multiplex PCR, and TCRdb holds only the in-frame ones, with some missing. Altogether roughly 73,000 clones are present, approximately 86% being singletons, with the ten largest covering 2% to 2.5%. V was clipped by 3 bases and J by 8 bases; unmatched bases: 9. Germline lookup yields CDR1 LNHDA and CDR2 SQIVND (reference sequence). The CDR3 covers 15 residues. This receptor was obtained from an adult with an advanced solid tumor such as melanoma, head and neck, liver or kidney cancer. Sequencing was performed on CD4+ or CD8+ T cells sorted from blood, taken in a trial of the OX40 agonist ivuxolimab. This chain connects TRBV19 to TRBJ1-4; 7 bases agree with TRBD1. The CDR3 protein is CASSIMSGTDEKLFF. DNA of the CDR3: TGTGCCAGTAGTATCATGTCGGGGACAGACGAAAAACTGTTTTTT.